The 18 T cell receptor beta chains reported below all come from one sample, sequenced in a study of OX40 agonist ivuxolimab in advanced cancers. Data came from immunoSEQ multiplex PCR; TCRdb stores just in-frame clones and leaves some out. Of 40,000 to 45,000 clones listed, 65% to 85% were seen once; the top ten hold 5.1%. The sequencing used CD4+ or CD8+ T cells sorted from blood, collected in a trial of the OX40 agonist ivuxolimab. These receptors came from an adult with an advanced solid tumor such as melanoma, head and neck, liver or kidney cancer.

The chain uses TRBV5-4 and TRBJ2-6; D not resolved. The CDR3 has 16 residues. Trimming removed 3 bases at V and 0 bases at J, with 10 bases between. CDR1 and CDR2 from the germline V gene are SGHNT and YYREEE (reference sequence). The CDR3 here is CASSSPADSGANVLTF. The CDR3 coding sequence is TGTGCCAGCAGCTCCCCGGCCGACTCTGGGGCCAACGTCCTGACTTTC.

This chain joins TRBV5-6 and TRBJ1-4, with TRBD1 identical over 10 bases. The junction had 8 bases not matched to a gene; V was cut back by 4 bases and J by 8 bases. Germline CDR1 reads SGHDT; CDR2 reads YYEEEE. The CDR3 length is 15 residues. The CDR3: CASSGAGTGEEKLFF. CDR3 DNA sequence: TGTGCCAGCAGCGGGGCGGGGACAGGGGAGGAAAAACTGTTTTTT.

The chain combines TRBV4-1 with TRBJ1-1; D may be TRBD1 (5 bases). Trimming removed 2 bases at V and 1 base at J, with 11 bases between. The germline CDR1 and CDR2 sequences are MGHRA and YSYEKL. The CDR3 is 15 residues long. The CDR3 DNA reads as TGCGCCAGCAGCCAACCGGGACGGAAGAACACTGAAGCTTTCTTT. It encodes CASSQPGRKNTEAFF.

V usage is TRBV21-1 and J usage is TRBJ2-5; TRBD1 is taken as the D call from the table, unchecked against the DNA. TRBV21-1 is reported as a pseudogene. The CDR3 is 18 amino acids. The CDR3 reads CASSERGGTGSPRETQYF. The CDR3 DNA reads as TGTGCCAGCAGCGAAAGAGGTGGGACAGGGTCCCCCAGAGAGACCCAGTACTTC.

V usage is TRBV18 and J usage is TRBJ2-7; either TRBD1 or TRBD2 may fit D (5 bases each). CDR1 is KGHSH and CDR2 is LQKENI in the germline V gene. This CDR3 region has 14 residues. V lost 3 bases, J lost 2 bases, and 11 bases lay in between. The CDR3 DNA sequence: TGTGCCAGCTCACCCCGGGAAGGGGCCTACGAGCAGTACTTC. As protein: CASSPREGAYEQYF.

This rearrangement joins TRBV5-1 to TRBJ1-2; D is perhaps TRBD1 (6 bases). Germline V lookup: CDR1 SGHRS, CDR2 YFSETQ. The CDR3 spans 13 residues. V gave up 4 bases and J gave up 2 bases, with 9 bases separating them. Written as DNA, the CDR3 is TGCGCCAGCAGCCTGGACAGAAACTATGGCTACACCTTC. It codes for CASSLDRNYGYTF. Drawing the rest from reference TRBV5-1 and TRBJ1-2, the complete variable domain is KAGVTQTPRYLIKTRGQQVTLSCSPISGHRSVSWYQQTPGQGLQFLFEYFSETQRNKGNFPGRFSGRQFSNSRSEMNVSTLELGDSALYLCASSLDRNYGYTFGSGTRLTVV.

This chain joins TRBV29-1 and TRBJ2-1, with 8 bases fitting TRBD2. The V segment lost 6 bases and the J segment 6 bases; nucleotides outside the gene matches: 7. Germline V gene sequence: CDR1 SQVTM, CDR2 ANQGSEA. CDR3 length equals 13 residues. The CDR3 here is CSVRAGVRNEQFF. CDR3 coding DNA: TGCAGCGTCCGAGCGGGAGTTCGCAATGAGCAGTTCTTC.

The V and J genes are TRBV18 and TRBJ1-5; possibly TRBD1 for D (6 bases). The CDR3 is 15 amino acids. Germline assignment: CDR1 KGHSH and CDR2 LQKENI. The V and J ends lost 6 bases and 1 base respectively, with 13 bases between them. The CDR3, as DNA: TGTGCCAGCTCTCTTGGGGGGCTGAGCAATCAGCCCCAGCATTTT. Translation gives CASSLGGLSNQPQHF.

In this sample, this clone turned up a few times. V usage is TRBV2 and J usage is TRBJ2-2; D possibly corresponds to TRBD2 (5 bases). Germline V CDR1 and CDR2: SNHLY, FYNNEI. Trimming left V 5 bases short and J 5 bases short, with 9 bases between. The CDR3 totals 13 residues. For the CDR3, the DNA is TGTGCCAGCAGTCCTAGCTTTACCGGGGAGCTGTTTTTT. Amino acid sequence: CASSPSFTGELFF.

The rearrangement joins TRBV18 to TRBJ2-1; 7 bases agree with TRBD2. V shed 3 bases, J shed 10 bases, and the junction held 12 bases outside the gene matches. The V gene's germline CDR1 is KGHSH and CDR2 LQKENI. The CDR3 runs to 15 residues. DNA for the CDR3: TGTGCCAGCTCACCCCGCGCTCAGCGGGAAGGGGAGCAGTTCTTC. Protein product: CASSPRAQREGEQFF.

V usage is TRBV5-1 and J usage is TRBJ2-1, with D possibly being TRBD1 or TRBD2 (5 bases each). Trimming took 1 base from V and 8 from J, leaving 13 bases between them. CDR3 size: 14 residues. Germline CDR1 is SGHRS and CDR2 is YFSETQ. In nucleotides, the CDR3 is TGCGCCAGCAGCTTGTCGGGAAGAGGGGATGAGCAGTTCTTC. Translated, it gives CASSLSGRGDEQFF. The full variable domain, in which reference TRBV5-1 and TRBJ2-1 provide the parts outside the CDR3, is KAGVTQTPRYLIKTRGQQVTLSCSPISGHRSVSWYQQTPGQGLQFLFEYFSETQRNKGNFPGRFSGRQFSNSRSEMNVSTLELGDSALYLCASSLSGRGDEQFFGPGTRLTVL.

The CDR3 nucleotides are TGTGCCTGGAGACAGAGAACTGAAGCTTTCTTT. The encoded protein is CAWRQRTEAFF. The chain joins TRBV30 to TRBJ1-1; D is unresolved. CDR1 GTSNPN and CDR2 SVGIG come from the germline V gene (reference sequence). Trimming pared 3 bases from V and 5 bases from J, leaving 7 bases between. The CDR3 is made up of 11 amino acids.

The rearrangement links TRBV7-8 to TRBJ2-1; TRBD2 matches at 9 bases. The length of the CDR3 is 16 residues. J was trimmed by 7 bases and V by 1 base; bases with no gene match: 8. Germline V gene data show CDR1 as SGHVS and CDR2 as FQNEAQ. The CDR3 reads CASSLVRAGGRNEQFF. CDR3 in DNA: TGTGCCAGCAGCTTAGTTCGGGCGGGAGGGAGGAATGAGCAGTTCTTC.

The rearrangement joins TRBV6-1 to TRBJ1-2, with 8 bases identical to TRBD1. Germline CDR1 and CDR2: MNHNS and SASEGT. The CDR3 is 15 residues long. Trimming cost V 6 bases and J 2 bases; bases outside gene matches: 8. DNA of the CDR3: TGTGCCAGCAGAATAGACAGGGGTGTAAACTATGGCTACACCTTC. Its translation is CASRIDRGVNYGYTF.

The CDR3 region has the DNA TGTGCCAGCAGCTTGTGGGGGGAGAGGGATGAAGCTTTCTTT. Its protein product is CASSLWGERDEAFF. The V call is TRBV5-6, the J call TRBJ1-1, with TRBD1 as a possible D gene (5 bases). Per germline, CDR1 SGHDT and CDR2 YYEEEE. The CDR3 spans 14 residues. Deletions cut 1 base from V and 7 bases from J, with 14 bases between.

This clone came up once. CDR3 DNA sequence: TGTGCCAGCAGTTCCCCTTTCGGCCTGGAGGACACAGATACGCAGTATTTT. It translates to CASSSPFGLEDTDTQYF. The V and J genes are TRBV28 and TRBJ2-3, with a weak D call TRBD2 (5 bases). Germline V gene sequence: CDR1 MDHEN, CDR2 SYDVKM. This CDR3 contains 17 residues. V was clipped by 4 bases and J by 2 bases, with 19 bases between them.

The chain joins TRBV6-1 to TRBJ2-3; D is uncertain. The ends were cut back, 4 bases at V and 2 bases at J, with 10 bases in the middle. This CDR3 is 14 amino acids long. Germline CDR1 MNHNS, CDR2 SASEGT. The CDR3 loop reads CASSAGSLTDTQYF. The CDR3 nucleotides are TGTGCCAGCAGTGCAGGCTCACTCACAGATACGCAGTATTTT.

Points on this clone: At one end the junction does not follow the germline gene, possibly because of a read error. The genes are TRBV5-1 and TRBJ2-4; perhaps TRBD1 as D (7 bases). Germline V gives CDR1 SGHRS, CDR2 YFSETQ. The CDR3 loop spans 15 amino acids. The CDR3 loop is CASSAGGRTGSARAF. The CDR3 DNA is TGCGCCAGCAGCGCCGGGGGAAGGACAGGATCCGCAAGAGCCTTC.